These 22 T cell receptor beta chains were all obtained from the same sample, sequenced in a study of human T cells and chemical hapten exposure. Time point noted: patch test 2, 6 weeks after DPC sensitization. Treatment meaning: therapeutic diphenylcyclopropenone sensitization with weekly scalp DPC. One entry per CDR3 protein results from TCRdb running MiXCR on the RACE reads. This table holds a few hundred thousand distinct CDR3 sequences, about 6% found once. The sequenced sample was whole blood, obtained in connection with sensitization to the hapten diphenylcyclopropenone (DPC). The origin of the receptors is a woman aged 18-29 years with alopecia areata. Some clones in this sample may be carry-over from other donors' samples.

The sample holds many counts of this clonotype. The chain uses TRBV6-6 and TRBJ2-7; TRBD1 might be the D (6 bases). V was cut by 2 bases and J by 4 bases, with 9 bases left in between. CDR3 length: 13 amino acids. The germline CDR1 and CDR2 sequences are MNHNY and SVGAGI (reference sequence). The CDR3 is CASSYRGQYEQYF. The CDR3 bases are TGTGCCAGCAGTTACCGCGGACAGTACGAGCAGTACTTC.

This clonotype was counted a few times. The genes are TRBV7-9 and TRBJ1-6; the match to TRBD1 covers 8 bases. The CDR3 totals 16 residues. Germline lookup yields CDR1 SEHNR and CDR2 FQNEAQ (reference sequence). V lost 2 bases and J lost 10; bases outside the gene matches: 10. The CDR3 here is CASSLRGTGTGSPLHF. The CDR3, as DNA: TGTGCCAGCAGCTTAAGGGGGACAGGCACGGGGTCACCCCTCCACTTT.

This clonotype was counted many times. CDR3 region: CASSLASKNTEAFF. The CDR3 DNA is TGCGCCAGCAGCTTGGCGTCCAAGAACACTGAAGCTTTCTTT. The gene calls are TRBV5-1 and TRBJ1-1; D not resolved. This CDR3 spans 14 amino acids. Germline loops: CDR1 SGHRS, CDR2 YFSETQ. V lost 0 bases and J 1 base, leaving 7 bases between the germline ends. Looking up the rest from reference TRBV5-1 and TRBJ1-1 gives the full variable domain: KAGVTQTPRYLIKTRGQQVTLSCSPISGHRSVSWYQQTPGQGLQFLFEYFSETQRNKGNFPGRFSGRQFSNSRSEMNVSTLELGDSALYLCASSLASKNTEAFFGQGTRLTVV.

This chain joins TRBV1 and TRBJ2-7; TRBD1, the D gene given by the table, was not confirmed from the DNA. TRBV1 is recorded as a pseudogene. The CDR3 covers 13 residues. This chain's CDR3 is CTSSQDIGTGPYF. As DNA, the CDR3 is TGCACCAGCAGCCAAGATATAGGGACAGGACCTTACTTC.

This clonotype was seen repeatedly, ten times or more. The chain uses TRBV20-1 and TRBJ1-1; D gene unclear. V lost 6 bases, J lost 4 bases, and 18 bases lay in between. Germline CDR1 is DFQATT and CDR2 is SNEGSKA (reference sequence). The CDR3 has 14 residues. CDR3 amino acids: CSAQPPEAGTEAFF. DNA for the CDR3: TGCAGTGCGCAGCCCCCCGAGGCGGGCACTGAAGCTTTCTTT.

This chain joins TRBV7-9 and TRBJ1-6; possible D gene TRBD1, 6 bases. The germline CDR1 and CDR2 sequences are SEHNR and FQNEAQ (reference sequence). Trimming took off 1 base at V and 9 bases at J, with 13 bases between the two ends. CDR3 length equals 15 residues. CDR3 nucleotides: TGTGCCAGCAGCTTAGACGGAGGCAGGGGTTCACCCCTCCACTTT. This translates into CASSLDGGRGSPLHF.

This clonotype appeared many times. The chain recombines TRBV5-1 with TRBJ1-5; a possible D gene is TRBD1 (6 bases). V lost 2 bases to trimming and J lost 4 bases, with 7 bases between them. Germline loops: CDR1 SGHRS, CDR2 YFSETQ. The CDR3 runs to 13 residues. CDR3 protein: CASSFDRNQPQHF. In nucleotides, the CDR3 is TGCGCCAGCAGCTTCGACAGGAATCAGCCCCAGCATTTT.

Comments on this clonotype: Compared with germline, one end of the junction differs, possibly owing to a read error. V is TRBV20-1 and J is TRBJ2-3; 7 bases fit TRBD2. Germline-derived CDR1 and CDR2 are DFQATT and SNEGSKA (reference sequence). CDR3 size: 16 residues. This chain's CDR3 is CSATAYDGGDTDTQYF. The CDR3 DNA reads as TGCAGCGCTACCGCCTACGATGGGGGGGACACAGATACGCAGTATTTT.

This clonotype appeared a few times. The CDR3 coding sequence is TGCGCCAGCAGGGGAACCTACAGGGTTCAATCACCAGATACGCAGTATTTT. This encodes CASRGTYRVQSPDTQYF. This chain connects TRBV5-1 to TRBJ2-3; D may be TRBD1 (6 bases). This CDR3 region has 17 residues. The germline V gene encodes CDR1 SGHRS and CDR2 YFSETQ. V was clipped by 5 bases and J by 4 bases, with 23 bases between them. The whole variable domain, remainder taken from reference TRBV5-1 and TRBJ2-3, is KAGVTQTPRYLIKTRGQQVTLSCSPISGHRSVSWYQQTPGQGLQFLFEYFSETQRNKGNFPGRFSGRQFSNSRSEMNVSTLELGDSALYLCASRGTYRVQSPDTQYFGPGTRLTVL.

The chain joins TRBV4-3 to TRBJ2-5; the match to TRBD1 covers 7 bases. CDR1 and CDR2 from the germline V gene are LGHNA and YSLEER. V lost 1 base, J lost 2 bases, and 10 bases stayed unmatched. CDR3 length: 17 residues. The CDR3 sequence: CASSQGRTGTTQETQYF. The CDR3 DNA reads as TGCGCCAGCAGCCAAGGCCGGACAGGAACTACGCAAGAGACCCAGTACTTC.

The rearrangement links TRBV28 to TRBJ2-3; D call uncertain. Germline CDR1 reads MDHEN; CDR2 reads SYDVKM. The CDR3 spans 14 residues. The ends were cut back, 3 bases at V and 0 bases at J, with 7 bases in the middle. The CDR3 loop reads CASSFRVSTDTQYF. DNA for the CDR3: TGTGCCAGCAGTTTCCGGGTTAGCACAGATACGCAGTATTTT.

A few counts support this clonotype. The rearrangement joins TRBV6-5 to TRBJ2-7; TRBD1 agrees at 11 bases. The CDR3 length is 13 residues. V shed 7 bases, J shed 3 bases, and the junction held 2 bases outside the gene matches. The germline CDR1 and CDR2 sequences are MNHEY and SVGAGI. The CDR3 sequence: CASKGTGGYEQYF. For the CDR3, the DNA is TGTGCCAGCAAAGGGACAGGGGGCTACGAGCAGTACTTC.

This clonotype has just a few counts. The rearrangement uses TRBV12-3 or TRBV12-4 and TRBJ1-3; D gene unclear. Trimming took 5 bases from V and 2 from J, leaving 13 bases between them. This CDR3 is built from 15 residues. CDR3 amino acids: CASSDTSSTGNTIYF. The CDR3 coding sequence is TGTGCCAGCAGTGACACGAGTTCCACTGGAAACACCATATATTTT.

This clonotype was counted ten times or more. The V gene is TRBV12-3 or TRBV12-4, the J gene TRBJ1-5; 8 bases match TRBD1. With V trimmed by 5 bases and J by 4 bases, 1 base remained unmatched. The CDR3 has 13 amino acids. The CDR3 sequence: CASSRTGNQPQHF. CDR3 bases: TGTGCCAGCAGTCGGACAGGGAATCAGCCCCAGCATTTT.

The chain combines TRBV6-1 with TRBJ1-6; no definite D call. V shed 4 bases and J shed 7 bases, with 8 bases lying between them. The CDR3 is made up of 13 amino acids. Germline V gene lookup returns CDR1 MNHNS and CDR2 SASEGT. The CDR3 DNA reads as TGTGCCAGCAGTGGTGGTTTCAATTCACCCCTCCACTTT. Translating gives CASSGGFNSPLHF.

The chain uses TRBV20-1 and TRBJ1-2; maybe TRBD1 (5 bases). The V gene's germline CDR1 is DFQATT and CDR2 SNEGSKA (reference sequence). This CDR3 contains 14 residues. V shed 3 bases and J shed 4 bases, with 15 bases lying between them. DNA for the CDR3: TGCAGTGCTAGTCAGGGTAACACCCCCTATGGCTACACCTTC. Amino acid sequence: CSASQGNTPYGYTF.

This clonotype was seen a few times. The DNA of the CDR3 is TGTGCCAGCAGCCATCCCGGGACAGGGGGCCCCCTCAAGGGTGTCGGGGAGCTGTTTTTT. This gives the protein CASSHPGTGGPLKGVGELFF. The rearrangement links TRBV14 to TRBJ2-2; TRBD1 agrees at 12 bases. The germline CDR1 and CDR2 sequences are SGHDN and FVKESK. The V gene end was trimmed by 3 bases and the J gene end by 7 bases; junction bases not matched to a gene: 18. The CDR3 loop spans 20 amino acids.

V usage is TRBV11-3 and J usage is TRBJ2-3; 8 bases fit TRBD2. The CDR3 has 16 amino acids. Germline loops: CDR1 SGHNT, CDR2 YENEEA. V lost 5 bases to trimming and J lost 4 bases; unmatched junction nucleotides: 11. CDR3 residues: CASSPGTSQIADTQYF. The CDR3 DNA follows: TGTGCCAGCAGCCCCGGGACTAGTCAAATAGCAGATACGCAGTATTTT.

This clonotype was picked up a small number of times. This chain uses TRBV7-2 with TRBJ2-2, with 10 nucleotides matching TRBD1. Per the germline V gene, CDR1 is SGHTA and CDR2 is FQGNSA. J gave up 4 bases and V 4 bases, and 6 bases lay outside the gene matches. The CDR3 covers 16 residues. The CDR3 loop reads CASSSPGQGSTGELFF. For the CDR3, the DNA is TGTGCCAGCAGCTCGCCGGGACAGGGGAGCACCGGGGAGCTGTTTTTT.

CDR3 amino acids: CASSGARDTEAFF. CDR3 DNA: TGTGCCAGCAGCGGGGCGCGGGACACTGAAGCTTTCTTT. The chain links TRBV6-6 to TRBJ1-1; tentative D call: TRBD1 (5 bases). The CDR3 is made up of 13 amino acids. With 6 bases removed from V and 3 bases from J, the gap between germline ends came to 11 bases. CDR1 and CDR2 (germline): MNHNY, SVGAGI (reference sequence).

At least ten counts were recorded for this clonotype. V is TRBV27 and J is TRBJ1-5; 7 bases line up with TRBD1. V lost 4 bases to trimming and J lost 2 bases; unmatched junction nucleotides: 5. This CDR3 has 15 amino acids. Germline CDR1 and CDR2: MNHEY and SMNVEV (reference sequence). CDR3 sequence (DNA): TGTGCCAGCAGTTCGACCGGGACAGGCAATCAGCCCCAGCATTTT. Translation: CASSSTGTGNQPQHF.

This rearrangement joins TRBV25-1 to TRBJ2-6; no reliable D call. The CDR3 loop spans 13 amino acids. Germline V gives CDR1 MGHDK, CDR2 SYGVNS. V lost 5 bases and J lost 1, with 3 bases in between. CDR3 region: CASSWSGANVLTF. The CDR3 region has the DNA TGTGCCAGCAGTTGGTCTGGGGCCAACGTCCTGACTTTC.